A single T cell receptor beta chain is shown here with its context. Antigen: not known. Trimming removed 7 bases from V and 0 bases from J, with 10 bases in between. The V gene's germline CDR1 is SNHLY and CDR2 FYNNEI. This CDR3 has 14 amino acids. The entry originates in a study of radiotherapy plus CTLA-4 blockade in lung cancer. Study-level background: Among patients, around 18% showed objective responses, and approximately 29% had disease control.

Profiling relied on immunoSEQ multiplex PCR, and the TCRdb table lists in-frame clones only, not all of them. The sample holds 86,000 or so clones; around 81% are singletons and the top ten take more than 3.5%. Focal radiation and CTLA-4 blockade (ipilimumab) were tested in chemo-refractory metastatic non-small-cell lung cancer patients. General study points: Expansion in blood of tumor-derived TCR clones was seen after radiotherapy plus ipilimumab. Early shifts in blood T cell clones, with interferon-beta, reportedly predicted response best.

This chain connects TRBV2 to TRBJ1-3, with D possibly being TRBD1 (5 bases). The sequence came from a human donor with non-small cell lung cancer who had a partial response to radiotherapy plus ipilimumab. Some clones in this sample may be carry-over from other donors' samples. The specimen comprised peripheral blood, sampled from a patient treated with radiotherapy plus ipilimumab. The CDR3 DNA follows: TGTGCCAGCAATCCGACAGTCTCTGGAAACACCATATATTTT. Protein: CASNPTVSGNTIYF.